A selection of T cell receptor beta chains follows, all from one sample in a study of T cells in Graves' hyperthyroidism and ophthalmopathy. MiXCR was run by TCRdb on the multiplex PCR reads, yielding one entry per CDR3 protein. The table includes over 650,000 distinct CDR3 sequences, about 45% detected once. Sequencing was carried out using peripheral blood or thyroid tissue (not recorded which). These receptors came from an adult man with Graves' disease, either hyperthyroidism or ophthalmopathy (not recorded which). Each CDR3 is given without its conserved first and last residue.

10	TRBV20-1	SAIHRDTEAF
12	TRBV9	ASSLGTVFYGYT
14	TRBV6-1	ASSEALKGPNYGYT
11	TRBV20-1	SAREGQGAAAF
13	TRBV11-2	ASSEGQGWTGELF
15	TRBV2	ASSEGGPRGLGGEQY
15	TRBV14	ASSPATGTVDGNTIY
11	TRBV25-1	ASRTGGRSPLH
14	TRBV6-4	ASSESGGSGVAEAF
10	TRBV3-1	ASSRQDYEQY
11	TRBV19	ASSRYSQETQY
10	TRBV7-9	ASSYENEKLF
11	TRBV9	ASSVTQGGISF
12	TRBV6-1	ASRRDSGLYEQY
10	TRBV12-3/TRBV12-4	ASSIGGFEQY
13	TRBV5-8	ASSTGTRNNEKLF
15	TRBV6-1	ASSEQGAPGGANVLT
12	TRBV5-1	ASSRGQVGQPQH
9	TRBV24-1	ATHEGDGLF
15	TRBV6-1	ASGRDREGSGANVLT
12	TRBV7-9	AWSVWTGEETQY
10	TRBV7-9	ASATSSYEQY
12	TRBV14	ASNPRTGSDGYT
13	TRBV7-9	ASSSPTGVFYEQH
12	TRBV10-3	AISEYRLNTEAF
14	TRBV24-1	ATSDTTGEGGYGYT
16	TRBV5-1	ASSLMDRGSGRITEAF
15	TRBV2	ASPDLTAGTLDTEAF
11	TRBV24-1	ATSHPGTGELF
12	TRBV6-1	ASSYNQGFDEQY
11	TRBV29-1	SVDRLAGVEQY
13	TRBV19	ASSTHGGTIYGYT
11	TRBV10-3	ATRLAGAGELF
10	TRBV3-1	ASSQENGGIR
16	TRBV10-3	AISETMAGGIGNQPQH
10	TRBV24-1	ASTQRGEGYT
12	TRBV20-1	SATQGQRVYEQY
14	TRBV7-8	ASSQEGTSGSYEQY
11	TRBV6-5	ASATGGRSEAF
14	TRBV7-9	ASSLADGSSGNTIY
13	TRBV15	ATSREEGWNEKLF
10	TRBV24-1	ATSDRVRDYT